This T cell receptor beta chain was recorded in a study of CD8+ T cells in alopecia areata (dated by TCRdb to the late 2010s). Regarding the complete study: The treated patients, all with moderate-to-severe alopecia areata, were enrolled in an open-label pilot trial of oral tofacitinib given at 5 to 10 mg twice daily. In humans, TCRbeta sequencing was performed on scalp tissue and on sorted CD4+ and CD8+ peripheral blood T cells from healthy controls and from patients with patchy or totalis/universalis alopecia areata. Patients on tofacitinib were biopsied at baseline and after 4 and 24 weeks of treatment, and several of the patients also had a later scalp biopsy. Disease severity in treated patients was measured with the SALT score, which quantifies the percentage of affected scalp surface area. High-throughput TCRbeta sequencing was used to examine T cell clonal expansion in alopecia areata in both the C3H/HeJ mouse model and human patients. Scalp clonality was compared across normal scalp (n=4), patchy alopecia areata scalp (n=8), and alopecia totalis/universalis scalp (n=8). Patients received tofacitinib for 6 to 18 months and were then followed off drug for 6 months to check for delayed response and recurrence. immunoSEQ multiplex PCR using 35 Vbeta forward primers and 13 Jbeta reverse primers was used to amplify TCRbeta CDR3 regions. RNA was obtained with the PAXgene miRNA kit for fixed scalp, the miRNeasy kit for PBMCs, and the RNeasy kit for mouse skin.

What the authors observed across the whole study: Compared with mice, TCR sequences shared between patients were less clear, possibly partly because of HLA diversity across the patient population. Compared with normal scalp, lesional scalp had higher clonality and more expanded CD8+ clones, particularly in alopecia totalis/universalis, a pattern that suggests antigenic drive. Unlike mouse skin, where gammadelta T cells dominate, normal human skin contains resident alphabeta T cells that get sequenced too, which complicates analysis of the scalp TCR repertoire. Scalp clonality and the number of expanded CD8+ clones among the top 100 scalp clones were significantly decreased by tofacitinib. Because the treated cohort was small and included a single nonresponder, larger studies are needed to assess links between baseline CD8+ expansion and response. During tofacitinib treatment, many expanded lesional clones remained in scalp and blood, and this persistence may partly explain relapse after treatment is stopped.

The meaning of the sample's treatment or condition label: oral pan-JAK inhibitor, 5-10 mg twice daily. Lesional scalp punch biopsies and peripheral blood were obtained from alopecia areata patients. PBMCs were isolated by density centrifugation and stained for CD3, CD4 and CD8, after which CD4+ and CD8+ T cells were sorted on a FACSAria. The V end gives up 3 bases and the J end 2 bases, leaving 7 bases in the junction not matched to a gene. Including the terminal cysteine and phenylalanine, the CDR3 comprises 16 residues. CDR3 DNA is the only sequence kept; it has 48 bases, read in frame from the first base. According to the germline V gene, CDR1 reads SGHDT and CDR2 reads YYEEEE. Libraries were built with the immunoSEQ multiplex PCR assay. RNA was extracted from all samples and reverse transcribed into cDNA, which served as template for TCR sequencing. First-strand cDNA was synthesized with SuperScript III using a 2:1 mix of oligo-dT and random hexamers. A synthetic immune receptor repertoire was used to assess amplification bias, and residual bias was removed computationally. The study's processing was this. After raw reads were preprocessed to remove errors, the CDR3 was defined following IMGT conventions as running from the conserved cysteine to phenylalanine. To get clonality, Shannon entropy was normalized by log2 of the number of productive unique TCRs and the result was subtracted from 1. CD4 or CD8 identity of scalp clones was inferred by cross-referencing scalp TCRbeta sequences with sorted blood CD4 and CD8 repertoires. Sourced from immuneACCESS, this table was stored by TCRdb with only in-frame sequences that have V and J called. A share of the clones is absent; for the studies checked, an unresolved V gene accounts for under half, and the remainder has no known explanation. V and J calls and clone size come straight from that table; D and trimming were deduced from the DNA. For this sample there are 180,000 or so clones; roughly 46% appear just once. Jointly, the top ten make up about a tenth of the sample.

A note on this clone: Its recognized antigen is unknown. No clone much larger than this one lies a single base away; base qualities are absent.

This TCR was sampled from a human donor with alopecia areata. Specimen: CD8+ T cells sorted from blood, collected at approximately week 52, from a patient treated with tofacitinib. The V and J genes are TRBV5-6 and TRBJ2-2; 7 bases in the junction line up with TRBD1. CDR3 protein: CASSSPGTVNTGELFF. The nucleotide sequence reads as follows: TGTGCCAGCAGCTCCCCCGGGACAGTTAACACCGGGGAGCTGTTTTTT. With the portions outside the CDR3 filled from the reference TRBV5-6 and TRBJ2-2 genes, the complete variable region becomes DAGVTQSPTHLIKTRGQQVTLRCSPKSGHDTVSWYQQALGQGPQFIFQYYEEEERQRGNFPDRFSGHQFPNYSSELNVNALLLGDSALYLCASSSPGTVNTGELFFGEGSRLTVL.